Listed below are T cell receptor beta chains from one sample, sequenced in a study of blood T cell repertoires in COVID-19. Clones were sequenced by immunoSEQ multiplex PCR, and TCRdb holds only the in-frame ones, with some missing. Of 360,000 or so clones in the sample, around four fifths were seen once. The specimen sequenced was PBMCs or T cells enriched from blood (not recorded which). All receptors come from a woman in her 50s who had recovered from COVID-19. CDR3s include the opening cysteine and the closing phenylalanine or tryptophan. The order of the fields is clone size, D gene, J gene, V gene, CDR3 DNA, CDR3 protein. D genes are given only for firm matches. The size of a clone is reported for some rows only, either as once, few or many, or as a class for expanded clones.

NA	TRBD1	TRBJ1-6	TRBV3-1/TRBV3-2	TGTGCCAGCAGCCCAGGGGGCTATAATTCACCCCTCCACTTT	CASSPGGYNSPLHF
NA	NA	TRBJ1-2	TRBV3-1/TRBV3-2	TGTGCCAGCAGCCCACGAGGTGACGGCTATGGCTACACCTTC	CASSPRGDGYGYTF
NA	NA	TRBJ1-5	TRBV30	TGTGCCTGGAAGGGTGAGGGTTTAGCCCAGCATTTT	CAWKGEGLAQHF
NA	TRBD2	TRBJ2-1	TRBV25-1	TGTGCCAGCAGTGGTGCGGGAGGCTACTACAATGAGCAGTTCTTC	CASSGAGGYYNEQFF
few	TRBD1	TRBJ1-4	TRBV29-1	TGCAGCGTCCGACAGGGGTCTGAAAAACTGTTTTTT	CSVRQGSEKLFF
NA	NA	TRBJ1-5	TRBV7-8	TGTGCCAGCAGCTTAACCGAAAGAGGGAGTAATAGCAATCAGCCCCAGCATTTT	CASSLTERGSNSNQPQHF
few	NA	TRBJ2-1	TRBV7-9	TGTGCCAGCAGCCTAGCGACGGGAGATCACAATGAGCAGTTCTTC	CASSLATGDHNEQFF
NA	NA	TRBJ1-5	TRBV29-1	TGCAGCGTTGGGCAGGGGAGCAATCAGCCCCAGCATTTT	CSVGQGSNQPQHF
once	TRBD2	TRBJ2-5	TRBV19	TGTGCCAGTAGTATCCAGCTAGCGGGGGTACAGACCCAGTACTTC	CASSIQLAGVQTQYF
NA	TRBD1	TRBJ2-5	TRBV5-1	TGCGCCAGCAGCCCGGGACAGGGAGCCGCTGAGACCCAGTACTTC	CASSPGQGAAETQYF
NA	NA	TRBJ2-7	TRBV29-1	TGCAGCGTTGAAGAAACTCAGGGCGGCGAGCAGTACTTC	CSVEETQGGEQYF
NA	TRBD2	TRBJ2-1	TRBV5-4	TGTGCCAGCAGGGAAGGGCCTAGCGGCTCCTACAATGAGCAGTTCTTC	CASREGPSGSYNEQFF
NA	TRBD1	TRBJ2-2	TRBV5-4	TGTGCCAGCAGCAGGACAGGCGCGAACACCGGGGAGCTGTTTTTT	CASSRTGANTGELFF
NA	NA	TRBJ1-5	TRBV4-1	TGCGCCAGCAGCCAAGGGGGTTCGGGAGGCTATCAGCCCCAGCATTTT	CASSQGGSGGYQPQHF
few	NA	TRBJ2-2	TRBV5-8	TGTGCCAGCAGCTTGGCTGAGACCGGGGAGCTGTTTTTT	CASSLAETGELFF
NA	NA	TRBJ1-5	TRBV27	TGTGCCAGCAGTTTTTCCACAGTTAGCAATCAGCCCCAGCATTTT	CASSFSTVSNQPQHF
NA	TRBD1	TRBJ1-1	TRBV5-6	TGTGCCAGCAGCTTGGCCTGGGACAGAGACACTGAAGCTTTCTTT	CASSLAWDRDTEAFF
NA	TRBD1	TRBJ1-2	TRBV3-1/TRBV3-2	TGTGCCAGCAGCCATTGGGGGGACCAGAGCGGTGGACAGGGGTTGCGCTACACCTTC	CASSHWGDQSGGQGLRYTF
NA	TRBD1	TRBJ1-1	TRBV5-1	TGCGCCAGCAGCCCCTCGACAGGGATAGGCACTGAAGCTTTCTTT	CASSPSTGIGTEAFF
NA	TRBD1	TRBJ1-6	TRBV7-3	TGTGCCAGCAGCTTAGACAGGGAAGGTTCACCCCTCCACTTT	CASSLDREGSPLHF
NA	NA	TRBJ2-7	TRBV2	TGTGCCAGCAGTCTCTCAGGGATTCGGTACGAGCAGTACTTC	CASSLSGIRYEQYF
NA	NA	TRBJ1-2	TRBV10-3	TGTGCCATCAGTGACGCCTGGAGCTATGGCTACACCTTC	CAISDAWSYGYTF
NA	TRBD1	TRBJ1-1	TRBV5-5	TGTGCCAGCAGCTTGATGGGGACAGGGACCACTGAAGCTTTCTTT	CASSLMGTGTTEAFF
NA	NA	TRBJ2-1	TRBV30	TGTGCCTGGAGTGCCCGCCCTTGGAGCTCCTACAATGAGCAGTTCTTC	CAWSARPWSSYNEQFF
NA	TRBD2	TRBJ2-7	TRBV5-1	TGCGCCAGCAGCATAGTAGCGGGAGGGGGCTACGAGCAGTACTTC	CASSIVAGGGYEQYF
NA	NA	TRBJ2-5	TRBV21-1	TGTGCCAGCAGCAAACTAACGCGCCAAGAGACCCAGTACTTC	CASSKLTRQETQYF
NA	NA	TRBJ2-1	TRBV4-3	TGCGCCAGCAGCCAAAGGGGCAATGGGGTTGAGCAGTTCTTC	CASSQRGNGVEQFF
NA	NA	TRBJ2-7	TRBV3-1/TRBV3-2	TGTGCCAGCAGCCGACAGGAGTACGAGCAGTACTTC	CASSRQEYEQYF